This T cell receptor beta chain stems from a study of T cells in Graves' hyperthyroidism and ophthalmopathy (dated by TCRdb to between 2019 and 2020). At the level of the whole study: Peripheral blood was sampled at the time of initial diagnosis, prior to any treatment. To identify TCR V-J signatures that set the groups apart, the researchers used a discovery cohort of 100 patients, made up of 40 to 45 with Graves' ophthalmopathy and 57 with stable Graves' hyperthyroidism. The 90 to 100 discovery patients were randomly split 7:3 into training and test sets. The study also compared thyroid tissue and blood T-cell repertoires from 5 to 7 Graves' hyperthyroidism patients. Following sampling, methimazole starting at 30 mg daily was given to hyperthyroidism patients, and high-dose intravenous methylprednisolone was given to ophthalmopathy patients. The paper describes TCR Vbeta CDR3 sequencing of about 140 peripheral blood samples, made up of 43 ophthalmopathy patients, 70 to 75 hyperthyroidism patients and 17 progressor patients. An independent validation cohort of 18 to 20 hyperthyroidism patients and 17 patients who later progressed to ophthalmopathy tested prospective prediction of ophthalmopathy.

Spanning cysteine to phenylalanine, the CDR3 consists of 15 amino acids. The sequence is cut down to CDR3 DNA, 45 bases in frame from base 1. V gives up 6 bases and J gives up 0 bases, and the segment between their germline ends measures 18 bases. CDR1 and CDR2 were assigned from the germline V gene as SQVTM and ANQGSEA. TCR beta CDR3 regions were amplified from RNA transcripts. The first round of RT-PCR for the TCR CDR3 was performed with the HTBI primer set and the Qiagen OneStep RT-PCR kit. Libraries were constructed in a second round of multiplex PCR, after which size selection and purification were performed. Paired-end sequencing of the libraries was performed with 100 bp reads on an Illumina HiSeq2000. Per the authors' processing: SOAPnuke was used to process the raw data, removing reads that contained adapters or uncalled bases, had a mean Phred below 15, or lacked an exact match to the constant primer or identifier. High-quality paired reads were merged using COPE v1.2.5, and each unique nucleotide sequence was defined as a clonotype. MiTCR v1.1 was used to align clonotypes to the IMGT TRBV, TRBD and TRBJ reference segments. Analysis was restricted to V-J combinations with a frequency above 0.0001, which covered roughly 99% of repertoires. A TCS score was defined as the ratio between F50 (clonal expansion) and ExV (chaos), using BLOSUM62-based TCRdist between CDR3 peptides within each V-J. Welch's t-statistics and random forest reduced fewer than 550 V-J features to roughly 13, which were used in a naive Bayes classifier (R e1071). In TCRdb, the public reads were trimmed at Q25 with fastp and aligned with MiXCR, with productive beta chains retained. Duplicate CDR3 protein sequences are folded into a single record with the most common DNA and genes. V and J calls and clone size were set by TCRdb, not the authors. Across this sample there are about 560,000 distinct CDR3 sequences, with 15% to 20% seen only once. 15% to 20% of the sample goes to the ten largest clones.

Of note for this clonotype: Its antigen is currently not known. No base-level quality is on record; no much larger clone is a single base apart.

Study-level results and caveats: No statistical method was used to set the sample size in advance, and investigators knew the group allocation. Most expanded thyroid clonotypes (frequency above 0.001) were also found in blood, which suggests that blood repertoires may mirror thyroid immune responses. In validation, progression to ophthalmopathy was predicted by the model with 70.59% sensitivity and 72.22% specificity, a median of roughly 6 months before onset. A 13 V-J signature model separated ophthalmopathy from stable hyperthyroidism, with about 90% sensitivity and roughly 82% specificity in cross-validation and 80%/75% in testing.

Graves' hyperthyroidism was defined as stable when no progression to ophthalmopathy occurred over 18 months of follow-up. Hyperthyroidism patients were newly diagnosed, had a disease duration of under 2 months, and were aged 18 to 65 years. Exclusion was applied to patients with uncontrolled infections, other autoimmune diseases, pregnancy or lactation. Diagnoses were established on the basis of clinical symptoms, serum thyroxine and TRAb, thyroid ultrasound, and orbital computed tomography. Ficoll-Paque density gradient centrifugation was used to isolate PBMCs from approximately 10 ml of fresh peripheral blood. Total RNA was extracted using Trizol reagent, and RNA quality was assessed on an Agilent 2100 Bioanalyzer.

This receptor chain uses TRBV29-1 and TRBJ2-7, with TRBD2 as a weak D call on 7 bases. The sequence derives from a woman under 30 with Graves' hyperthyroidism. Source material: blood. The nucleotides read TGCAGCGTGGAACAGGGAGGGAAGAGCTCCTACGAGCAGTACTTC. Protein translation: CSVEQGGKSSYEQYF.